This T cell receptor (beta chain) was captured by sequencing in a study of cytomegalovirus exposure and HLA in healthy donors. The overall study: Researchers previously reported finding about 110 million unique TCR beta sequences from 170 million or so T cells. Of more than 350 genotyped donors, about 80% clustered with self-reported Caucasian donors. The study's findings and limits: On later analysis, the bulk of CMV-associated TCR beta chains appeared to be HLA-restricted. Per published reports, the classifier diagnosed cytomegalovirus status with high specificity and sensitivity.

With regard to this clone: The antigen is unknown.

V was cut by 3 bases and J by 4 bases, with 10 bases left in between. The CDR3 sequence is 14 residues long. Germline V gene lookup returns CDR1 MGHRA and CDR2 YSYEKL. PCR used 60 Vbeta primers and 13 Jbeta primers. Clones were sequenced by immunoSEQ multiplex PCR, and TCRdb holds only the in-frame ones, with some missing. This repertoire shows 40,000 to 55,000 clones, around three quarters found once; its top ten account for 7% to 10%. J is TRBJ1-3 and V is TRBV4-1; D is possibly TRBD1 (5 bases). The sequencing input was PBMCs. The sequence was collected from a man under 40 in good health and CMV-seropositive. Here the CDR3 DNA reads TGCGCCAGCAGCCAGTCAGGGTTCGGAAACACCATATATTTT. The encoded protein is CASSQSGFGNTIYF.